The clone carrying this TCR beta chain was seen a handful of times. Its antigen is currently unknown. Researchers made TCR cDNA using 5'RACE template switching, and this step added a universal primer site and UMIs. TCRdb processed the 5' RACE reads anew with MiXCR; each CDR3 protein has one entry. The sample consists of about 320,000 distinct CDR3 sequences, 4% to 5.5% of them appearing once. The junction had 6 bases not matched to a gene; V was cut back by 0 bases and J by 4 bases. The CDR3 runs to 15 residues. Per the germline V gene, CDR1 is SGHRS and CDR2 is YFSETQ. The data are from a study of T cells after yellow fever vaccination. Whole-study findings and limits: There was a possibility that FACS-sorted repertoires contained abundant clonotypes contaminating from the bulk population.

This sample comprised PBMCs, obtained 15 days after the yellow fever booster vaccination. This rearrangement joins TRBV5-1 to TRBJ2-5, with TRBD1 matching over 7 bases. This TCR came from a man aged 18 to 35 who received the YFV17D yellow fever vaccine. The CDR3 protein is CASSLARTGSETQYF. CDR3 nucleotides: TGCGCCAGCAGCTTGGCTAGGACAGGATCAGAGACCCAGTACTTC.